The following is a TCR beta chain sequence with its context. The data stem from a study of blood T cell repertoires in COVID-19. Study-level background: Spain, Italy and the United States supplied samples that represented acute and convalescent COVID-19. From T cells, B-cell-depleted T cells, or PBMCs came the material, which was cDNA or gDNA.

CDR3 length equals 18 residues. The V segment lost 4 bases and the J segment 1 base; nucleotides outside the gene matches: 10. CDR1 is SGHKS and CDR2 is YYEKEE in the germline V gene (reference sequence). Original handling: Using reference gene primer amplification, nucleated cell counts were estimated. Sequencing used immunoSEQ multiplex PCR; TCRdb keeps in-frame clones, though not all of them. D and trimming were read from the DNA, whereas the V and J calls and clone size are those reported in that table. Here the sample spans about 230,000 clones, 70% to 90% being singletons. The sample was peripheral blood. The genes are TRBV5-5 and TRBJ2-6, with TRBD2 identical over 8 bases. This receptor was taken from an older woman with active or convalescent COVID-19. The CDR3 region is CASSPSGGAGSGANVLTF. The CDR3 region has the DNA TGTGCCAGCAGCCCCTCGGGGGGGGCAGGGTCTGGGGCCAACGTCCTGACTTTC.